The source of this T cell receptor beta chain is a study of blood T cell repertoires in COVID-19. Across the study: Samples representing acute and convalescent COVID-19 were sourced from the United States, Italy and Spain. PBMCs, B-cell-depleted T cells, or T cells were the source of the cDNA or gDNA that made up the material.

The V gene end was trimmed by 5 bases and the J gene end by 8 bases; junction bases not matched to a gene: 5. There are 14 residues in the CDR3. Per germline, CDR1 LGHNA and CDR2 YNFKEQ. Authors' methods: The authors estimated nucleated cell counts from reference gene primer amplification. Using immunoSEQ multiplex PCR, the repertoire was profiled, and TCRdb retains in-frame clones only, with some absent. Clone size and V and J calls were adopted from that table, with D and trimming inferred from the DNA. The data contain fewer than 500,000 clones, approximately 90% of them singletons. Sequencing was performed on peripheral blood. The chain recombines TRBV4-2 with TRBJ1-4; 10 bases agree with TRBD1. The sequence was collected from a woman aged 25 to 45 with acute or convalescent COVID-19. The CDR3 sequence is CASSDRGQEEKLFF. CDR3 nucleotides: TGTGCCAGCAGCGACAGGGGGCAGGAAGAAAAACTGTTTTTT.